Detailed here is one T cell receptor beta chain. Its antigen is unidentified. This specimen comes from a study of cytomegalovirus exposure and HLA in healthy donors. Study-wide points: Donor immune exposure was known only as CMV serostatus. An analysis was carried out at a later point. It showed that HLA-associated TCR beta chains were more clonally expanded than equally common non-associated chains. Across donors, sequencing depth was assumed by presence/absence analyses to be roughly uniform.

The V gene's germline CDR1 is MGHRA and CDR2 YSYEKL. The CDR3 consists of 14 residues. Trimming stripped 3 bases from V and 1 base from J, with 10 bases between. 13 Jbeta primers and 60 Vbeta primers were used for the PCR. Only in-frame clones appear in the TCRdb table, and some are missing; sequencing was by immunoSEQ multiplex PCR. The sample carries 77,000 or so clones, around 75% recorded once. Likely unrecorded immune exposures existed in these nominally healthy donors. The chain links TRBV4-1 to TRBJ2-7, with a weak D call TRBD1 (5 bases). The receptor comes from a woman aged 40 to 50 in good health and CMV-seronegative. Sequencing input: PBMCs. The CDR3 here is CASSQRQGSYEQYF. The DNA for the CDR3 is TGCGCCAGCAGCCAGCGGCAGGGTTCCTACGAGCAGTACTTC.